This TCR beta chain was found in a study of cytomegalovirus exposure and HLA in healthy donors. Study details: The same platform was used for the 120 or so validation repertoires as for the roughly 670 first-cohort repertoires, as reported in a later analysis.

Comment on this clone: As yet, its antigen is unknown.

Here immunoSEQ multiplex PCR was the method, and the copy in TCRdb shows in-frame clones only, minus some. The sample yields 250,000 to 350,000 clones, approximately 90% seen once. The germline CDR1 and CDR2 sequences are SNHLY and FYNNEI. Trimming left V 6 bases short and J 4 bases short, with 11 bases between. The CDR3 consists of 13 residues. Study-wide results and limits: Researchers reported that three CMV-associated chains were confirmed in vitro as CMV antigen-specific. The authors listed approximately 150 TCR beta chains as cytomegalovirus-associated.

Input material: PBMCs. This chain connects TRBV2 to TRBJ2-3; tentatively, D is TRBD2 (7 bases). The TCR originated in a woman between 18 and 29 years old in good health and CMV-seronegative. For the CDR3, the DNA is TGTGCCAGCAGCCGCGGGGGCCCAGATACGCAGTATTTT. Amino acids: CASSRGGPDTQYF. Filled out from reference TRBV2 and TRBJ2-3, the complete variable domain reads EPEVTQTPSHQVTQMGQEVILRCVPISNHLYFYWYRQILGQKVEFLVSFYNNEISEKSEIFDDQFSVERPDGSNFTLKIRSTKLEDSAMYFCASSRGGPDTQYFGPGTRLTVL.